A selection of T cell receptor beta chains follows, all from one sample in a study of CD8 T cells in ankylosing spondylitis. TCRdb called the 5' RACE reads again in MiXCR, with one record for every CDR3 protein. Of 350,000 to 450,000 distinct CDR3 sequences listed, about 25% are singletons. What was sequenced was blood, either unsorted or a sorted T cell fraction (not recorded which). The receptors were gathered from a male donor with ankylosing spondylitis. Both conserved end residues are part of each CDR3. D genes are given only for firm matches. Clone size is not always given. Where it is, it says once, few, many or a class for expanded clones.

CDR3aa: CATSRGSEVEQFF; CDR3nt: TGTGCCACCAGCAGAGGTAGCGAGGTTGAGCAGTTCTTC; v_gene: TRBV15; d_gene: NA; abundance: few; j_gene: TRBJ2-1
CDR3aa: CASSLSQGAFHEQYF; CDR3nt: TGTGCCAGCAGTTTATCGCAGGGGGCTTTCCACGAGCAGTACTTC; v_gene: TRBV27; d_gene: TRBD1; abundance: NA; j_gene: TRBJ2-7
CDR3aa: CAWKDRGRESEQFF; CDR3nt: TGTGCCTGGAAGGACAGGGGGCGGGAGAGTGAGCAGTTCTTC; v_gene: TRBV30; d_gene: TRBD1; abundance: NA; j_gene: TRBJ2-1
CDR3aa: CASSSQTDTVGDGYTF; CDR3nt: TGTGCCAGCAGCTCTCAGACAGATACGGTGGGGGATGGCTACACCTTC; v_gene: TRBV7-2; d_gene: NA; abundance: few; j_gene: TRBJ1-2
CDR3aa: CAAGANYGYTF; CDR3nt: TGCGCCGCAGGGGCTAACTATGGCTACACCTTC; v_gene: TRBV5-1; d_gene: NA; abundance: NA; j_gene: TRBJ1-2
CDR3aa: CASSYVGETQYF; CDR3nt: TGTGCCAGCAGTTACGTGGGAGAGACCCAGTACTTC; v_gene: TRBV6-5; d_gene: NA; abundance: NA; j_gene: TRBJ2-5
CDR3aa: CATSIRPTTNEKLFF; CDR3nt: TGTGCCACCAGCATAAGACCTACGACTAATGAAAAACTGTTTTTT; v_gene: TRBV15; d_gene: NA; abundance: few; j_gene: TRBJ1-4
CDR3aa: CASSPSGGGELFF; CDR3nt: TGTGCCAGCAGCCCCTCGGGGGGCGGGGAGCTGTTTTTT; v_gene: TRBV11-3; d_gene: TRBD2; abundance: once; j_gene: TRBJ2-2
CDR3aa: CASSATTSDHEQFF; CDR3nt: TGTGCCAGCAGCGCGACGACTAGCGACCATGAGCAGTTCTTC; v_gene: TRBV13; d_gene: TRBD2; abundance: NA; j_gene: TRBJ2-1
CDR3aa: CASSLGTGLPYNEQFF; CDR3nt: TGTGCCAGCAGCTTGGGGACAGGGCTGCCCTACAATGAGCAGTTCTTC; v_gene: TRBV5-6; d_gene: TRBD1; abundance: NA; j_gene: TRBJ2-1
CDR3aa: CASSLGVGEVGGETQYF; CDR3nt: TGTGCCAGCAGCTTAGGTGTGGGGGAGGTCGGGGGAGAGACCCAGTACTTC; v_gene: TRBV7-8; d_gene: NA; abundance: few; j_gene: TRBJ2-5
CDR3aa: CASSPQQGANIQYF; CDR3nt: TGTGCCAGCAGCCCCCAACAGGGGGCAAACATTCAGTACTTC; v_gene: TRBV7-9; d_gene: TRBD1; abundance: many; j_gene: TRBJ2-4
CDR3aa: CAWDRDNYGYTF; CDR3nt: TGTGCCTGGGACCGGGACAACTATGGCTACACCTTC; v_gene: TRBV30; d_gene: NA; abundance: NA; j_gene: TRBJ1-2
CDR3aa: CSVPLGGTEAFF; CDR3nt: TGCAGCGTTCCTTTGGGGGGCACTGAAGCTTTCTTT; v_gene: TRBV29-1; d_gene: NA; abundance: NA; j_gene: TRBJ1-1
CDR3aa: CASSSGTSDTQYF; CDR3nt: TGTGCCAGCAGCTCTGGGACGTCAGATACGCAGTATTTT; v_gene: TRBV7-2; d_gene: NA; abundance: NA; j_gene: TRBJ2-3
CDR3aa: CASSLMTGSTNEQFF; CDR3nt: TGTGCCAGCAGCTTAATGACAGGGAGTACGAATGAGCAGTTCTTC; v_gene: TRBV7-2; d_gene: TRBD1; abundance: NA; j_gene: TRBJ2-1